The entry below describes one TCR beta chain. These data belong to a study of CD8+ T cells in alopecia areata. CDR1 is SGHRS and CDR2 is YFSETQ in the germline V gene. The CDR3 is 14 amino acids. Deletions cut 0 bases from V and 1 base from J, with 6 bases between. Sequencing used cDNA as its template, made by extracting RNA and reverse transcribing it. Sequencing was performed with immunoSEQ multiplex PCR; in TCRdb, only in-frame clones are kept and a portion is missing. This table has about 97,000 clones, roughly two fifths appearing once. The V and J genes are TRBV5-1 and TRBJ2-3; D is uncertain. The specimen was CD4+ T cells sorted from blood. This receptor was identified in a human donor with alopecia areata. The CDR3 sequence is CASSLGEGTDTQYF. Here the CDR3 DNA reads TGCGCCAGCAGCTTGGGGGAAGGCACAGATACGCAGTATTTT.